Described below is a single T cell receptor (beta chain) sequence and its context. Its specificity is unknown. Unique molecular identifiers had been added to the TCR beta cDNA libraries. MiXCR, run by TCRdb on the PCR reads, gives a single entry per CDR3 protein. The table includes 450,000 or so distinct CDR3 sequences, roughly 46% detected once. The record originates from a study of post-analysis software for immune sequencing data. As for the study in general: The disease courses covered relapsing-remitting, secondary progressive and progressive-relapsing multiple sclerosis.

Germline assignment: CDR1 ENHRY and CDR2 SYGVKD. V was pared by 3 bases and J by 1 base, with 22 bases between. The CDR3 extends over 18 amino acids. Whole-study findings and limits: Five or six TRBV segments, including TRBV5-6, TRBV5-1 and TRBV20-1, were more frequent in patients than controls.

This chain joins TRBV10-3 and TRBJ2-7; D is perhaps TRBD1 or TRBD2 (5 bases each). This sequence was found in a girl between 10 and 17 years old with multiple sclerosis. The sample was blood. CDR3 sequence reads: CAISDDLSEGRISYEQYF. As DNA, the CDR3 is TGTGCCATCAGTGACGACCTTTCTGAGGGGCGAATATCCTACGAGCAGTACTTC.